This section outlines one T cell receptor (beta chain) sequence together with its context. The antigen is undetermined. These data originate in a study of shared clonotypes between healthy human individuals. The study, taken as a whole, reports: Sorted-subset sequencing, rarefaction showed, was incomplete despite large depth.

V lost 6 bases to trimming and J lost 1 base; unmatched junction nucleotides: 8. Germline loops: CDR1 SQVTM, CDR2 ANQGSEA. The CDR3 spans 14 residues. Data came from immunoSEQ multiplex PCR; TCRdb stores just in-frame clones and leaves some out. Here the sample spans about 2.1 million clones, over 85% being singletons. CD45RO-negative CD8 cells positively selected for CCR7 made up the naive population, which excluded terminally differentiated effector memory CD45RA+ cells. The clonotype was recovered from a young man in good health. Some clones in this sample may be carry-over from other donors' samples. The gene calls are TRBV29-1 and TRBJ1-2; 7 nucleotides agree with TRBD1. Sequencing was performed on naive CD8+ T cells from PBMCs. CDR3 nucleotide sequence: TGCAGCGTCCGACAGGGCGACCGTAACTATGGCTACACCTTC. Its translation is CSVRQGDRNYGYTF. The full variable domain, with the rest looked up from reference TRBV29-1 and TRBJ1-2, is SAVISQKPSRDICQRGTSLTIQCQVDSQVTMMFWYRQQPGQSLTLIATANQGSEATYESGFVIDKFPISRPNLTFSTLTVSNMSPEDSSIYLCSVRQGDRNYGYTFGSGTRLTVV.